Below, 11 T cell receptor beta chains from the same sample are listed, as sequenced in a study of control samples from healthy donors and cancer patients. TCRdb keeps only in-frame clones here, not all; method: immunoSEQ multiplex PCR. The profile shows more than 150,000 clones, approximately 90% of them singletons. The sample consisted of blood. The receptors stem from a woman in her twenties or thirties in good health.

This sequence joins TRBV7-9 and TRBJ1-6; D not certain. The CDR3 is made up of 14 amino acids. Trimming took 2 bases from V and 6 from J, leaving 8 bases between them. Germline V lookup: CDR1 SEHNR, CDR2 FQNEAQ (reference sequence). In DNA form, the CDR3 reads TGTGCCAGCAGCTTAACGGGGTCTAATTCACCCCTCCACTTT. Amino acid sequence: CASSLTGSNSPLHF.

This clone was counted only a few times. The chain uses TRBV6-2 or TRBV6-3 and TRBJ1-1, with no clear D. Trimming stripped 2 bases from V and 10 bases from J, with 14 bases between. The CDR3 runs to 13 residues. Germline V gives CDR1 MNHEY, CDR2 SVGEGT. In DNA form, the CDR3 reads TGTGCCAGCAGTTACCAAGCCCGGGGTGTAGCTTTCTTT. Translating gives CASSYQARGVAFF.

This chain uses TRBV5-1 with TRBJ1-2, with 11 bases lining up with TRBD1. Per germline, CDR1 SGHRS and CDR2 YFSETQ. CDR3 length: 15 amino acids. J gave up 9 bases and V 0 bases, and 7 bases lay outside the gene matches. The CDR3 is CASSLDGGQGASYTF. The CDR3 DNA sequence: TGCGCCAGCAGCTTGGACGGAGGACAGGGGGCTAGCTACACCTTC.

The CDR3 DNA reads TGTGCCAGCAGTTACGTCTTTGCAGTGGGGAATTCACCCCTCCACTTT. This translates into CASSYVFAVGNSPLHF. This chain uses TRBV6-5 with TRBJ1-6; D uncertain. The CDR3 spans 16 residues. CDR1 is MNHEY, CDR2 SVGAGI, per germline. V lost 2 bases to trimming and J lost 7 bases, with 15 bases between them.

The V and J genes are TRBV7-9 and TRBJ1-2, with 11 bases lining up with TRBD1. The CDR3 contains 16 residues. Unmatched junction bases numbered 10, after V lost 5 bases and J lost 5 bases. Looked up from germline, CDR1 is SEHNR and CDR2 is FQNEAQ (reference sequence). The DNA for the CDR3 is TGTGCCAGCAGCCGCTCAGGACAGGGGGCTTTGTATGGCTACACCTTC. Amino acid sequence: CASSRSGQGALYGYTF.

This clone has only one observation. The chain combines TRBV9 with TRBJ2-5; D not resolved. This CDR3 has 16 amino acids. Germline V gene sequence: CDR1 SGDLS, CDR2 YYNGEE. Trimming pared 4 bases from V and 2 bases from J, leaving 18 bases between. CDR3 loop: CASSPPPYYSQETQYF. CDR3 nucleotides: TGTGCCAGCAGCCCACCTCCTTACTACTCTCAAGAGACCCAGTACTTC.

This chain joins TRBV30 and TRBJ1-5; D perhaps matches TRBD1 (5 bases). The V and J ends lost 3 bases and 4 bases respectively, with 16 bases between them. The CDR3 runs 15 residues. Germline assignment: CDR1 GTSNPN and CDR2 SVGIG (reference sequence). CDR3 protein: CAWSDKGLQNQPQHF. In DNA, the CDR3 is TGTGCCTGGAGCGACAAGGGACTGCAAAATCAGCCCCAGCATTTT.

The chain uses TRBV18 and TRBJ2-1; 11 nucleotides line up with TRBD2. The CDR3 length is 16 residues. Germline CDR1 reads KGHSH; CDR2 reads LQKENI. V lost 3 bases to trimming and J lost 7 bases; unmatched junction nucleotides: 8. Here the CDR3 DNA reads TGTGCCAGCTCACCGGGTCTAGCGGGAGGAGAAAATGAGCAGTTCTTC. Protein: CASSPGLAGGENEQFF.

The chain combines TRBV5-6 with TRBJ2-1; 11 nucleotides agree with TRBD2. The V and J ends lost 1 base and 4 bases, in that order; junction bases with no gene match: 1. This CDR3 contains 15 residues. Germline assignment: CDR1 SGHDT and CDR2 YYEEEE. CDR3 DNA: TGTGCCAGCAGCTTGACTAGCGGGAGTTACAATGAGCAGTTCTTC. This codes for CASSLTSGSYNEQFF.

This sequence joins TRBV7-9 and TRBJ2-7; 8 bases fit TRBD1. From germline, CDR1 is SEHNR and CDR2 FQNEAQ (reference sequence). The length of the CDR3 is 15 residues. V was clipped by 5 bases and J by 6 bases; unmatched bases: 12. This chain's CDR3 is CASSHKDRVVSEQYF. The CDR3 region has the DNA TGTGCCAGCAGCCATAAGGACAGGGTCGTAAGCGAGCAGTACTTC.

The V call is TRBV12-5, the J call TRBJ2-1, with TRBD2 identical over 7 bases. The CDR3 is made up of 18 amino acids. The V segment lost 1 base and the J segment 7 bases; nucleotides outside the gene matches: 16. Germline CDR1 and CDR2: LGHNT and FRNRAP. CDR3 nucleotides: TGTGCTAGTGGTTTGGGCCGCGTTGGGTCAACTAGCGTGAATGAGCAGTTCTTC. Its protein product is CASGLGRVGSTSVNEQFF.